This TCR beta chain comes out of a study of blood T cell repertoires in COVID-19. In the original workflow: Reference gene primer amplification in the assay estimated nucleated cell counts. Sequenced by immunoSEQ multiplex PCR; TCRdb stores in-frame clones only, minus some. V and J calls and clone size come straight from that table; D and trimming were deduced from the DNA. Of a few hundred thousand clones in the sample, 70% to 75% were seen once. The germline CDR1 and CDR2 sequences are ENHRY and SYGVKD. Trimming shortened V by 0 bases and J by 7 bases, and 7 bases separated the two germline ends. The CDR3 consists of 14 residues.

The TCR sequence derives from a woman at least 80 years old with acute or convalescent COVID-19. The rearrangement joins TRBV10-3 to TRBJ1-6; no clear D gene. Sequenced input: peripheral blood. CDR3 amino acids: CAISESTQNSPLHF. As DNA, the CDR3 is TGTGCCATCAGTGAGTCGACACAAAATTCACCCCTCCACTTT.